This T cell receptor beta chain was sequenced for a study of blood T cells in healthy people across ages. Total RNA extraction produced at least 5.5 micrograms (per sample) for the study. Sample-barcoded 5' priming and a J-beta primer mix drove a second PCR of roughly 7 to 11 cycles. Via MiXCR, TCRdb re-called the 5' RACE reads, giving one row per CDR3 protein. The sample carries 1.2 million to 1.5 million distinct CDR3 sequences, 45% to 70% recorded once. V was clipped by 6 bases and J by 0 bases; unmatched bases: 10. The CDR3 covers 18 residues. The specimen sequenced was blood. The chain uses TRBV12-3 or TRBV12-4 and TRBJ2-6; 8 nucleotides align to TRBD1. This receptor was taken from a man between 18 and 35 years old in good health. The CDR3 bases are TGTGCCAGCAGGTTGACAGGGGAGTTTGACTCTGGGGCCAACGTCCTGACTTTC. It encodes CASRLTGEFDSGANVLTF.